The 22 T cell receptor beta chains reported below all come from one sample, sequenced in a study of shared clonotypes between healthy human individuals. Generated by immunoSEQ multiplex PCR, the TCRdb table keeps only in-frame clones and is missing some. The table shows about 1,800,000 clones, with about 95% occurring only once. Naive CD8 cells lacked CD45RO, underwent positive selection for CCR7 and left out terminally differentiated effector memory CD45RA+ cells. Sequenced: naive CD8+ T cells sorted from blood. The receptors derive from a man in his late teens or twenties in good health.

V usage is TRBV7-9 and J usage is TRBJ1-4, with TRBD1 as a possible D gene (6 bases). Trimming took 4 bases from V and 2 from J, leaving 8 bases between them. This CDR3 has 14 residues. Germline lookup yields CDR1 SEHNR and CDR2 FQNEAQ (reference sequence). In DNA form, the CDR3 reads TGTGCCAGCAGCTCACAGGGCACTAATGAAAAACTGTTTTTT. Encoded protein: CASSSQGTNEKLFF.

This chain connects TRBV30 to TRBJ2-3; TRBD2 is a possible D gene (5 bases). The germline V and J ends were trimmed by 0 bases and 5 bases, with 9 bases remaining between them. Germline V gene lookup returns CDR1 GTSNPN and CDR2 SVGIG (reference sequence). This CDR3 is built from 13 residues. CDR3 protein: CAWSVHAGDTQYF. For the CDR3, the DNA is TGTGCCTGGAGTGTACACGCGGGAGATACGCAGTATTTT.

The rearrangement uses TRBV27 and TRBJ2-7; 9 bases map to TRBD1. V dropped 0 bases and J dropped 4; count of bases not matched to a gene: 4. Germline CDR1 reads MNHEY; CDR2 reads SMNVEV (reference sequence). The CDR3 length is 15 residues. The CDR3 region is CASSLSGQGLYEQYF. The CDR3 DNA sequence: TGTGCCAGCAGTTTATCGGGACAGGGATTATACGAGCAGTACTTC.

This chain connects TRBV15 to TRBJ1-2; D unclear. Germline V CDR1 and CDR2: LNHNV, YYDKDF (reference sequence). The CDR3 has 12 residues. The V end lost 4 bases, the J end lost 1 base, and 4 bases lay between the germline ends. In nucleotides, the CDR3 is TGTGCCACCAGCACCTATAACTATGGCTACACCTTC. As protein: CATSTYNYGYTF.

This chain uses TRBV11-2 with TRBJ1-6, with a tentative D call TRBD1 (5 bases). Trimming stripped 1 base from V and 15 bases from J, with 7 bases between. Germline-derived CDR1 and CDR2 are SGHAT and FQNNGV. The CDR3 is 11 residues long. DNA for the CDR3: TGTGCCAGCAGCTTAGTAGGGGACCTCCACTTT. Its protein is CASSLVGDLHF.

The rearrangement uses TRBV7-9 and TRBJ2-2; perhaps TRBD1 as D (6 bases). Trimming cost V 2 bases and J 5 bases, with 15 bases left between them. The CDR3 extends over 16 amino acids. From germline, CDR1 is SEHNR and CDR2 FQNEAQ (reference sequence). In DNA form, the CDR3 reads TGTGCCAGCAGCTTACCCAGGCAGGGGAAAACCGGGGAGCTGTTTTTT. Translation gives CASSLPRQGKTGELFF.

This chain connects TRBV27 to TRBJ2-1; TRBD2 aligns across 12 bases. J lost 8 bases, V lost 5 bases, and 10 bases had no gene match. This CDR3 spans 16 amino acids. The germline V gene has CDR1 MNHEY and CDR2 SMNVEV (reference sequence). The CDR3 DNA reads TGTGCCAGCAGTACGATTCTAGCGGGGGGGCCGGATGAGCAGTTCTTC. Translating it yields CASSTILAGGPDEQFF.

The gene calls are TRBV19 and TRBJ2-7; D call uncertain. Per the germline V gene, CDR1 is LNHDA and CDR2 is SQIVND (reference sequence). The CDR3 totals 11 residues. V was cut by 9 bases and J by 0 bases, with 6 bases left in between. The CDR3 region is CASGFSYEQYF. In DNA, the CDR3 is TGTGCCAGCGGATTCTCCTACGAGCAGTACTTC.

This clone was seen a single time. This chain joins TRBV27 and TRBJ1-6; 7 positions agree with TRBD1. Germline lookup yields CDR1 MNHEY and CDR2 SMNVEV (reference sequence). The CDR3 runs to 16 residues. J lost 4 bases, V lost 7 bases, and 10 bases had no gene match. CDR3 sequence reads: CASTSTGLGYNSPLHF. CDR3 DNA: TGTGCCAGCACCTCGACAGGGCTCGGGTATAATTCACCCCTCCACTTT.

This sequence joins TRBV11-3 and TRBJ2-3; D might be TRBD1 (7 bases). From germline, CDR1 is SGHNT and CDR2 YENEEA. There are 16 residues in the CDR3. V was trimmed by 3 bases and J by 3 bases, leaving 16 bases between them. The CDR3 DNA sequence: TGTGCCAGCAGCTTCGGAGGGACAGTCGCAACAGATACGCAGTATTTT. Translating it yields CASSFGGTVATDTQYF.

The chain employs TRBV28 and TRBJ2-7; D is possibly TRBD1 (6 bases). CDR3 length equals 13 residues. Germline assignment: CDR1 MDHEN and CDR2 SYDVKM. V lost 6 bases and J 0 bases, leaving 9 bases between the germline ends. CDR3 amino acids: CASRYRVSYEQYF. CDR3 DNA: TGTGCCAGCAGGTACAGGGTCTCCTACGAGCAGTACTTC.

As to this clone: At the DNA level, this CDR3 is encoded by other sequences in the same sample as well. The chain links TRBV29-1 to TRBJ2-7, with D uncertain. This CDR3 has 12 residues. The V end was cut by 2 bases, the J end by 0 bases, with 5 bases between. Per the germline V gene, CDR1 is SQVTM and CDR2 is ANQGSEA. The CDR3 region has the DNA TGCAGCGTTGAATTAGGCTCCTACGAGCAGTACTTC. This sequence encodes CSVELGSYEQYF.

J is TRBJ2-1 and V is TRBV5-4; 13 bases map to TRBD2. The CDR3 is made up of 16 amino acids. The germline gives CDR1 SGHNT, CDR2 YYREEE (reference sequence). V lost 3 bases and J lost 5; bases outside the gene matches: 5. CDR3 loop: CASSWGTSGTHNEQFF. CDR3 DNA: TGTGCCAGCAGCTGGGGGACTAGCGGGACTCACAATGAGCAGTTCTTC.

The CDR3, as DNA: TGTGCCAGCAGTTTTTCAATAGCGGGAGGGCCCTACAATGAGCAGTTCTTC. It yields the protein CASSFSIAGGPYNEQFF. V and J are TRBV28 and TRBJ2-1; 11 nucleotides match TRBD2. Germline CDR1 is MDHEN and CDR2 is SYDVKM. The CDR3 covers 17 residues. Trimming at V came to 3 bases and at J to 2 bases, leaving 6 bases not matched to a gene.

The rearrangement links TRBV30 to TRBJ1-5; 7 positions agree with TRBD1. The junction had 3 bases not matched to a gene; V was cut back by 0 bases and J by 4 bases. This CDR3 spans 14 amino acids. The germline V gene encodes CDR1 GTSNPN and CDR2 SVGIG (reference sequence). The CDR3 bases are TGTGCCTGGAGTGTACAGACAGGGAATCAGCCCCAGCATTTT. Amino acid sequence: CAWSVQTGNQPQHF.

The J gene is TRBJ1-1, the V gene TRBV25-1, with D unclear. Germline CDR1 and CDR2: MGHDK and SYGVNS. The V and J ends lost 3 bases and 11 bases respectively, with 10 bases between them. This CDR3 spans 11 amino acids. The CDR3 reads CASSDSWVAFF. The DNA of the CDR3 is TGTGCCAGCAGTGACTCCTGGGTGGCTTTCTTT.

The chain has TRBV4-1 and TRBJ1-4; the D gene is possibly TRBD1 (6 bases). Trimming removed 2 bases from V and 13 bases from J, with 17 bases in between. Germline V gene data show CDR1 as MGHRA and CDR2 as YSYEKL. The CDR3 runs 14 residues. CDR3 loop: CASSQSSPRDILFF. CDR3 DNA sequence: TGCGCCAGCAGCCAATCCAGCCCCCGGGACATACTGTTTTTT.

The V and J genes are TRBV6-1 and TRBJ2-1, with D perhaps being TRBD1 or TRBD2 (6 bases each). This CDR3 contains 16 residues. Trimming removed 6 bases from V and 7 bases from J, with 22 bases in between. CDR1 MNHNS and CDR2 SASEGT come from the germline V gene. CDR3 bases: TGTGCCAGCAGGGAACCCGGAGGGGGATCGGGAAATGAGCAGTTCTTC. This encodes CASREPGGGSGNEQFF.

The chain uses TRBV29-1 and TRBJ2-2; TRBD2 is a possible D gene (6 bases). Trimming stripped 6 bases from V and 1 base from J, with 12 bases between. The CDR3 runs 14 residues. CDR1 and CDR2 (germline): SQVTM, ANQGSEA. The CDR3 DNA reads TGCAGCGTCGCCGGGACTTTGAACACCGGGGAGCTGTTTTTT. Protein sequence: CSVAGTLNTGELFF.

V gene TRBV9 combines with J gene TRBJ2-5, with TRBD1 matching over 9 bases. The V gene end was trimmed by 3 bases and the J gene end by 5 bases; junction bases not matched to a gene: 11. The CDR3 spans 16 residues. Germline CDR1 reads SGDLS; CDR2 reads YYNGEE. The CDR3 DNA reads TGTGCCAGCAGCGAGGCCCGGACAGGGGAGGAGGAGACCCAGTACTTC. This encodes CASSEARTGEEETQYF.

The CDR3 DNA reads TGCGCCAGCAGCTTACAGACAGGGGGCAAGGAATCGAGCGGGAGGGACTACAATGAGCAGTTCTTC. Protein product: CASSLQTGGKESSGRDYNEQFF. The V and J genes are TRBV5-1 and TRBJ2-1, with D perhaps being TRBD1 or TRBD2 (10 bases each). V shed 2 bases and J shed 3 bases, with 33 bases lying between them. This CDR3 region has 22 residues. From germline, CDR1 is SGHRS and CDR2 YFSETQ.

The chain joins TRBV27 to TRBJ2-7, with D possibly called TRBD1 or TRBD2 (5 bases each). Trimming cost V 4 bases and J 4 bases, with 14 bases left between them. The germline V gene has CDR1 MNHEY and CDR2 SMNVEV (reference sequence). The CDR3 loop spans 14 amino acids. In nucleotides, the CDR3 is TGTGCCAGCAGTTGGGACCCAGGAGCTTACGAGCAGTACTTC. It translates to CASSWDPGAYEQYF.